Each of the 24 T cell receptor beta chains below was sequenced from the same sample in a study of cytomegalovirus exposure and HLA in healthy donors. The study ran its PCR with 60 Vbeta and 13 Jbeta primers. Only in-frame clones appear in the TCRdb table, and some are missing; sequencing was by immunoSEQ multiplex PCR. Of roughly 190,000 clones in the sample, about 86% were seen once. Sequenced input: PBMCs. All receptors derive from a man between 40 and 49 years old in good health and CMV-seropositive.

The rearrangement joins TRBV5-1 to TRBJ2-3; D is perhaps TRBD1 (5 bases). V gave up 4 bases and J gave up 5 bases, with 17 bases separating them. Germline CDR1 reads SGHRS; CDR2 reads YFSETQ. This CDR3 spans 15 amino acids. The CDR3 coding sequence is TGCGCCAGCAGCCCCGCCCAGGGAAAGGGAGATACGCAGTATTTT. Translation: CASSPAQGKGDTQYF.

The CDR3 DNA reads TGTGCCAGCAGCTCCAACAGGGATGGCTACACCTTC. Translation: CASSSNRDGYTF. The V and J genes are TRBV9 and TRBJ1-2; maybe TRBD1 (6 bases). The V gene's germline CDR1 is SGDLS and CDR2 YYNGEE. The CDR3 has 12 amino acids. V was pared by 4 bases and J by 6 bases, with 10 bases between. The variable domain in full, completed from reference TRBV9 and TRBJ1-2, reads DSGVTQTPKHLITATGQRVTLRCSPRSGDLSVYWYQQSLDQGLQFLIQYYNGEERAKGNILERFSAQQFPDLHSELNLSSLELGDSALYFCASSSNRDGYTFGSGTRLTVV.

This chain joins TRBV29-1 and TRBJ1-1; 12 bases line up with TRBD1. This CDR3 is 15 amino acids long. Looked up from germline, CDR1 is SQVTM and CDR2 is ANQGSEA. V lost 6 bases and J lost 8; bases outside the gene matches: 13. This CDR3 reads CSVLRVWGQGAEAFF. CDR3 DNA: TGCAGCGTCCTAAGGGTGTGGGGACAGGGGGCAGAAGCTTTCTTT.

This chain joins TRBV11-2 and TRBJ2-1, with D possibly being TRBD2 (6 bases). The ends were cut back, 1 base at V and 8 bases at J, with 24 bases in the middle. Germline V gene sequence: CDR1 SGHAT, CDR2 FQNNGV. This CDR3 contains 18 residues. CDR3 sequence: CASSLGRPRTTKWDEQFF. The CDR3 coding sequence is TGTGCCAGCAGCTTAGGGAGACCGAGGACTACGAAGTGGGATGAGCAGTTCTTC.

The J gene is TRBJ2-5, the V gene TRBV5-1, with 10 bases aligning to TRBD1. The CDR3 length is 15 residues. Germline-derived CDR1 and CDR2 are SGHRS and YFSETQ. V lost 4 bases, J lost 3 bases, and 6 bases stayed unmatched. The chain's CDR3 is CASSRRQGAKETQYF. Here the CDR3 DNA reads TGCGCCAGCAGCAGGAGACAGGGGGCGAAAGAGACCCAGTACTTC.

This clone was recorded only once. The rearrangement uses TRBV7-9 and TRBJ2-5; 10 bases map to TRBD2. The J call may be in error: the DNA end matches TRBJ2-7 better. The CDR3 sequence is 15 residues long. Germline-derived CDR1 and CDR2 are SEHNR and FQNEAQ (reference sequence). DNA of the CDR3: TGTGCCAGCAGCTTAGTAGCGGGAGGCGACTACGAGCAGTACTTC. Translation gives CASSLVAGGDYEQYF.

V is TRBV7-3 and J is TRBJ1-5; D unclear. The germline V gene has CDR1 SGHTA and CDR2 FQGTGA. The CDR3 runs 13 residues. Between the trimmed V and J ends, which lost 1 base and 4 bases, there was a span of 5 bases. The CDR3 sequence is CASSLSRNQPQHF. The DNA of the CDR3 is TGTGCCAGCAGCTTAAGCAGAAATCAGCCCCAGCATTTT.

The gene calls are TRBV5-1 and TRBJ2-5; D call uncertain. The DNA end lines up better with TRBJ2-7; the J call may be wrong. Looked up from germline, CDR1 is SGHRS and CDR2 is YFSETQ. The CDR3 loop spans 13 amino acids. In nucleotides, the CDR3 is TGCGCCAGCAGCTTGGAGGACTCCTACGAGCAGTACTTC. It yields the protein CASSLEDSYEQYF.

The chain couples TRBV28 to TRBJ2-1; D unclear. This CDR3 comprises 14 residues. Trimming removed 2 bases at V and 0 bases at J, with 5 bases between. The germline CDR1 and CDR2 sequences are MDHEN and SYDVKM. The CDR3 here is CASSLPTSYNEQFF. The CDR3 DNA sequence: TGTGCCAGCAGTTTACCTACCTCCTACAATGAGCAGTTCTTC.

This clone was seen more than once but under ten times. The CDR3 nucleotides are TGTGCCAGCAGTTATAGCCAGGGATACACCGGGGAGCTGTTTTTT. It translates to CASSYSQGYTGELFF. This chain uses TRBV6-5 with TRBJ2-2; D is possibly TRBD1 (5 bases). Germline-derived CDR1 and CDR2 are MNHEY and SVGAGI. This CDR3 has 15 amino acids. The V end lost 3 bases, the J end lost 3 bases, and 11 bases lay between the germline ends.

The chain is built from TRBV29-1 and TRBJ2-7; TRBD1 is a possible D gene (5 bases). Deletions cut 5 bases from V and 1 base from J, with 12 bases between. CDR3 size: 13 residues. Germline-derived CDR1 and CDR2 are SQVTM and ANQGSEA. As DNA, the CDR3 is TGCAGCGTTCTAATCAGGGATTCCTACGAGCAGTACTTC. This encodes CSVLIRDSYEQYF.

In its sample, this clone was seen a few times. The J gene is TRBJ2-3, the V gene TRBV21-1; the table's D call TRBD1 went unverified against the DNA. TRBV21-1 is flagged as a pseudogene. The length of the CDR3 is 15 residues. CDR3 in amino acids: CASSKDRHRTDTQYF. CDR3 DNA sequence: TGTGCCAGCAGCAAAGATCGACACCGCACAGATACGCAGTATTTT.

This sequence joins TRBV18 and TRBJ2-7, with 9 bases matching TRBD1. V dropped 3 bases and J dropped 1; count of bases not matched to a gene: 4. In germline, CDR1 is KGHSH, CDR2 LQKENI. The length of the CDR3 is 15 residues. Written as DNA, the CDR3 is TGTGCCAGCTCACCTCGGGACAGGGTGTCCTACGAGCAGTACTTC. It is translated as CASSPRDRVSYEQYF.

The J gene is TRBJ2-3, the V gene TRBV15, with D perhaps TRBD2 (6 bases). V was cut by 3 bases and J by 2 bases, with 18 bases left in between. This CDR3 has 17 residues. Germline loops: CDR1 LNHNV, CDR2 YYDKDF (reference sequence). The CDR3 bases are TGTGCCACCAGCAGCCATTCTAGCGCGATAGACACAGATACGCAGTATTTT. Protein: CATSSHSSAIDTDTQYF.

This rearrangement joins TRBV2 to TRBJ2-7, with D possibly TRBD1 on 6 matching bases. CDR3 length: 14 amino acids. V lost 4 bases and J lost 3, with 13 bases in between. Germline CDR1 reads SNHLY; CDR2 reads FYNNEI. The CDR3 loop reads CASSATTGYYEQYF. CDR3 DNA sequence: TGTGCCAGCAGTGCGACGACAGGATACTACGAGCAGTACTTC.

V usage is TRBV6-1 and J usage is TRBJ2-7; possible D gene TRBD2, 5 bases. Trimming left V 3 bases short and J 3 bases short, with 15 bases between. The CDR3 loop spans 15 amino acids. In germline, CDR1 is MNHNS, CDR2 SASEGT. CDR3 DNA sequence: TGTGCCAGCAGTGAGGGTTCGGGGATCATCTACGAGCAGTACTTC. It translates to CASSEGSGIIYEQYF.

The chain is built from TRBV19 and TRBJ1-5; TRBD1 matches 8 bases. The CDR3 has 14 residues. Germline trimming cut 3 bases from V and 8 bases from J; bases unmatched to any gene: 6. Germline CDR1 reads LNHDA; CDR2 reads SQIVND (reference sequence). The CDR3 loop is CASSISGGGKPQHF. DNA of the CDR3: TGTGCCAGTAGTATCTCAGGGGGCGGGAAGCCCCAGCATTTT.

Notes on this clone: This sample also contains other DNA sequences that code for the same CDR3. The chain recombines TRBV6-5 with TRBJ2-5; perhaps TRBD1 as D (6 bases). Trimming removed 3 bases from V and 2 bases from J, with 10 bases in between. CDR1 is MNHEY, CDR2 SVGAGI, per germline. The CDR3 covers 14 residues. The CDR3 spells CASSYVQGQETQYF. For the CDR3, the DNA is TGTGCCAGCAGTTATGTACAGGGACAAGAGACCCAGTACTTC.

The V gene is TRBV7-9, the J gene TRBJ2-2, with D perhaps matching TRBD1 (6 bases). Trimming left V 10 bases short and J 0 bases short, with 12 bases between. The germline V gene encodes CDR1 SEHNR and CDR2 FQNEAQ (reference sequence). The CDR3 is 14 residues long. The CDR3 reads CATEGQSNTGELFF. The CDR3 nucleotides are TGTGCCACAGAGGGACAATCGAACACCGGGGAGCTGTTTTTT.

This sequence joins TRBV12-5 and TRBJ2-1; 7 bases map to TRBD1. CDR1 is LGHNT and CDR2 is FRNRAP in the germline V gene. This CDR3 is built from 15 residues. Germline trimming cut 6 bases from V and 0 bases from J; bases unmatched to any gene: 5. The CDR3 reads CASGPDRSSYNEQFF. The DNA for the CDR3 is TGTGCTAGTGGACCGGACAGGAGCTCCTACAATGAGCAGTTCTTC. Combining the CDR3 with reference TRBV12-5 and TRBJ2-1 gives the whole variable domain DARVTQTPRHKVTEMGQEVTMRCQPILGHNTVFWYRQTMMQGLELLAYFRNRAPLDDSGMPKDRFSAEMPDATLATLKIQPSEPRDSAVYFCASGPDRSSYNEQFFGPGTRLTVL.

This chain connects TRBV2 to TRBJ2-3; D uncertain. Between the trimmed V and J ends, which lost 7 bases and 6 bases, there was a span of 14 bases. The CDR3 sequence is 13 residues long. Germline V CDR1 and CDR2: SNHLY, FYNNEI. The CDR3 nucleotides are TGTGCCAGCAACTCGGAGTTTTCGGATACGCAGTATTTT. It specifies CASNSEFSDTQYF.

This chain links TRBV7-8 with TRBJ2-1, with TRBD2 matching over 14 bases. Looked up from germline, CDR1 is SGHVS and CDR2 is FQNEAQ. The junction had 10 bases not matched to a gene; V was cut back by 5 bases and J by 4 bases. This CDR3 is 18 amino acids long. DNA of the CDR3: TGTGCCAGCAGCCCTGGACTAGCGGGAGGTTTAAAGTACAATGAGCAGTTCTTC. It yields the protein CASSPGLAGGLKYNEQFF.

The chain recombines TRBV2 with TRBJ2-3; a possible D gene is TRBD1 (5 bases). Germline values: CDR1 SNHLY, CDR2 FYNNEI. Deletions cut 4 bases from V and 0 bases from J, with 29 bases between. The CDR3 loop spans 21 amino acids. The CDR3 DNA reads TGTGCCAGCAGTGTGAATATCGCTACAGGCCCGTTTATGCCTAGCACAGATACGCAGTATTTT. Its translation is CASSVNIATGPFMPSTDTQYF.

The chain links TRBV11-3 to TRBJ1-1; a possible D gene is TRBD1 (5 bases). The CDR3 extends over 14 amino acids. Germline loops: CDR1 SGHNT, CDR2 YENEEA. Trimming stripped 5 bases from V and 0 bases from J, with 10 bases between. The CDR3 loop reads CASSKGNLNTEAFF. CDR3 nucleotides: TGTGCCAGCAGCAAGGGGAATCTGAACACTGAAGCTTTCTTT.